The text below deals with one TCR beta chain. The antigen remains undetermined. V shed 4 bases and J 3 bases; nucleotides not matched to a gene: 11. CDR3 length: 16 amino acids. The germline V gene has CDR1 SGHDT and CDR2 YYEEEE. These data come from a study of cytomegalovirus exposure and HLA in healthy donors. Findings and caveats of the study: Presence/absence analyses assumed roughly uniform sequencing depth across donors.

PCR used 60 Vbeta primers and 13 Jbeta primers. The table came from immunoSEQ multiplex PCR; TCRdb's copy has only in-frame clones and leaves some out. The table records tens of thousands of clones, around 80% of them present only once. The specimen was PBMCs. The chain combines TRBV5-6 with TRBJ2-7; 9 bases agree with TRBD2. The sequence was collected from a male donor in good health and CMV-seropositive. The CDR3 DNA follows: TGTGCCAGCAGCCCCGTGGGGAGCGGGAGGAGCTACGAGCAGTACTTC. It encodes CASSPVGSGRSYEQYF.